What follows are 26 T cell receptor beta chains derived from one specimen sequenced in a study of long-term antiretroviral therapy in people with HIV. Researchers ran immunoSEQ v3.0 at survey level. Clones were read by immunoSEQ multiplex PCR, and TCRdb kept only the in-frame ones, dropping some. The sample lists over 20,000 clones; 82% were seen once. Sequences were derived from unsorted PBMCs, sampled 0.5 years after starting antiretroviral therapy. Receptors originate from a man younger than 30 with HIV.

This clone showed up just a few times. The gene calls are TRBV6-5 and TRBJ2-7, with 7 positions matching TRBD2. Germline CDR1 and CDR2: MNHEY and SVGAGI. The CDR3 is 15 residues long. V was pared by 6 bases and J by 5 bases, with 13 bases of the junction left unmatched. This CDR3 reads CASRQMGGSKDEQYF. DNA for the CDR3: TGTGCCAGCAGGCAGATGGGCGGGAGCAAGGACGAGCAGTACTTC.

DNA of the CDR3: TGTGCCAGCAAACGGACAGGGCTGGGGGGTTTTGAGCCCCAGCATTTT. This translates into CASKRTGLGGFEPQHF. This chain uses TRBV6-6 with TRBJ1-5, with TRBD1 matching over 8 bases. Germline V gene lookup returns CDR1 MNHNY and CDR2 SVGAGI (reference sequence). The CDR3 is 16 amino acids. J gave up 8 bases and V 7 bases, and 16 bases lay outside the gene matches.

The J gene is TRBJ2-3, the V gene TRBV2; 14 positions match TRBD2. V trimming: 7 bases; J trimming: 1 base; junction bases outside the gene matches: 10. CDR1 and CDR2 (germline): SNHLY, FYNNEI. The CDR3 runs to 18 residues. The CDR3 sequence is CASKGGLAGGFGTDTQYF. CDR3 DNA sequence: TGTGCCAGCAAGGGTGGACTAGCGGGAGGTTTTGGCACAGATACGCAGTATTTT.

The chain carries TRBV25-1 and TRBJ2-7; D possibly uses TRBD1 or TRBD2 (5 bases each). V lost 7 bases, J lost 2 bases, and 12 bases lay in between. There are 13 residues in the CDR3. Germline V gene sequence: CDR1 MGHDK, CDR2 SYGVNS. CDR3 loop: CASTGTGTYEQYF. The CDR3 coding sequence is TGTGCCAGCACTGGGACGGGTACCTACGAGCAGTACTTC.

The chain carries TRBV7-9 and TRBJ1-2; unclear D gene. The CDR3 length is 14 residues. Per the germline V gene, CDR1 is SEHNR and CDR2 is FQNEAQ (reference sequence). The V gene lost 1 base and the J gene lost 8 bases, with 14 bases spanning the gap. CDR3 amino acids: CASSLDPDQVGYTF. The DNA for the CDR3 is TGTGCCAGCAGCTTAGATCCGGATCAAGTGGGCTACACCTTC.

The chain couples TRBV5-8 to TRBJ2-2; perhaps TRBD2 as D (5 bases). This CDR3 region has 14 residues. Germline assignment: CDR1 SGHTS and CDR2 YDEGEE. V was clipped by 1 base and J by 6 bases, with 10 bases between them. CDR3 sequence (DNA): TGTGCCAGCAGCTTGTGGACTCCCGCCGGGGAGCTGTTTTTT. This sequence encodes CASSLWTPAGELFF.

The chain couples TRBV5-5 to TRBJ1-3; D gene uncertain. The CDR3 has 16 residues. Germline-derived CDR1 and CDR2 are SGHKS and YYEKEE (reference sequence). The V and J ends lost 1 base and 0 bases respectively, with 11 bases between them. CDR3 coding DNA: TGTGCCAGCAGCTTGCTCGGATCCCCCTCTGGAAACACCATATATTTT. Translating gives CASSLLGSPSGNTIYF.

The chain combines TRBV29-1 with TRBJ1-2; 8 nucleotides agree with TRBD1. The CDR3 totals 13 residues. The V segment lost 4 bases and the J segment 8 bases; nucleotides outside the gene matches: 9. Germline CDR1 is SQVTM and CDR2 is ANQGSEA. The CDR3 sequence: CSVVGQGAWGYTF. For the CDR3, the DNA is TGCAGCGTTGTAGGCCAGGGGGCATGGGGCTACACCTTC.

This clone was counted once. The chain employs TRBV5-1 and TRBJ1-2, with D tentatively TRBD1 (5 bases). Germline V CDR1 and CDR2: SGHRS, YFSETQ. CDR3 size: 13 residues. V gave up 4 bases and J gave up 1 base, with 8 bases separating them. CDR3 sequence: CASSPDSNYGYTF. DNA for the CDR3: TGCGCCAGCAGCCCAGACAGTAACTATGGCTACACCTTC.

This chain joins TRBV28 and TRBJ1-2; D uncertain. Germline lookup yields CDR1 MDHEN and CDR2 SYDVKM. The length of the CDR3 is 17 residues. Trimming took 6 bases from V and 0 from J, leaving 20 bases between them. CDR3 loop: CASRSLVGNNPNYGYTF. CDR3 DNA: TGTGCCAGCAGGTCACTTGTTGGGAACAACCCTAACTATGGCTACACCTTC.

This sequence joins TRBV5-6 and TRBJ1-1; D perhaps matches TRBD1 (5 bases). The V gene lost 3 bases and the J gene lost 3 bases, with 21 bases spanning the gap. Germline values: CDR1 SGHDT, CDR2 YYEEEE. The CDR3 has 17 residues. CDR3 nucleotide sequence: TGTGCCAGCAGCTCAAACTGGTGGGCAGGGACGGACACTGAAGCTTTCTTT. Translating it yields CASSSNWWAGTDTEAFF.

This chain uses TRBV7-2 with TRBJ2-1; weak D call: TRBD1 (6 bases). From germline, CDR1 is SGHTA and CDR2 FQGNSA. The V end lost 3 bases, the J end lost 1 base, and 10 bases lay between the germline ends. This CDR3 contains 15 residues. CDR3 amino acids: CASSLGRGSYNEQFF. As DNA, the CDR3 is TGTGCCAGCAGCTTGGGCAGGGGATCCTACAATGAGCAGTTCTTC.

V usage is TRBV28 and J usage is TRBJ2-5; 10 positions match TRBD1. In germline, CDR1 is MDHEN, CDR2 SYDVKM. This CDR3 is built from 13 residues. V gave up 5 bases and J gave up 5 bases; unmatched junction bases: 2. This CDR3 reads CASSDRGRETQYF. CDR3 coding DNA: TGTGCCAGCAGTGACAGGGGGCGGGAGACCCAGTACTTC.

The chain uses TRBV11-3 and TRBJ2-1, with D hard to call. The V gene lost 5 bases and the J gene lost 0 bases, with 8 bases spanning the gap. Per the germline V gene, CDR1 is SGHNT and CDR2 is YENEEA. The length of the CDR3 is 14 residues. For the CDR3, the DNA is TGTGCCAGCAGCAAACTGAGCTCCTACAATGAGCAGTTCTTC. Translated, it gives CASSKLSSYNEQFF.

This clone was counted a single time. This chain uses TRBV15 with TRBJ2-1, with 13 bases lining up with TRBD2. Per germline, CDR1 LNHNV and CDR2 YYDKDF (reference sequence). The CDR3 loop spans 17 amino acids. V dropped 0 bases and J dropped 12; count of bases not matched to a gene: 11. Here the CDR3 reads CATSRDATSGGASGQFF. The CDR3 DNA reads as TGTGCCACCAGCAGAGATGCCACTAGCGGGGGGGCCAGTGGGCAGTTCTTC.

Points on this clone: The sample holds other DNA sequences that translate to the same CDR3. The chain has TRBV19 and TRBJ1-2; D not resolved. Germline CDR1 LNHDA, CDR2 SQIVND (reference sequence). The CDR3 consists of 13 residues. The germline V and J ends were trimmed by 3 bases and 2 bases, with 7 bases remaining between them. The CDR3 region is CASSIGGNYGYTF. In DNA, the CDR3 is TGTGCCAGTAGTATTGGAGGAAACTATGGCTACACCTTC.

Written as DNA, the CDR3 is TGTGCCAGCACTCCTCGGGGGGGGCTTGGCTACACCTTC. It codes for CASTPRGGLGYTF. This chain uses TRBV28 with TRBJ1-2; possibly TRBD1 for D (6 bases). With 7 bases removed from V and 7 bases from J, the gap between germline ends came to 16 bases. The CDR3 is 13 amino acids. CDR1 and CDR2 (germline): MDHEN, SYDVKM.

This chain uses TRBV11-1 with TRBJ1-2, with no clear D. Looked up from germline, CDR1 is SGHAT and CDR2 is FQDESV (reference sequence). This CDR3 is 12 amino acids long. The germline V and J ends were trimmed by 2 bases and 4 bases, with 5 bases remaining between them. CDR3 sequence (DNA): TGTGCCAGCAGCTTAAGACGCTATGGCTACACCTTC. This encodes CASSLRRYGYTF.

This clone has just one count. The gene calls are TRBV5-1 and TRBJ2-5, with D perhaps assigned TRBD1 or TRBD2 (5 bases each). Trimming took 7 bases from V and 5 from J, leaving 18 bases between them. The CDR3 extends over 14 amino acids. CDR1 is SGHRS and CDR2 is YFSETQ in the germline V gene. For the CDR3, the DNA is TGCGCCAGCCCCGGGACCACCGAGGAGGAGACCCAGTACTTC. Amino acids: CASPGTTEEETQYF.

V usage is TRBV4-1 and J usage is TRBJ2-7; D may be TRBD1 (5 bases). This CDR3 spans 16 amino acids. The V and J ends lost 4 bases and 1 base respectively, with 17 bases between them. CDR1 and CDR2 from the germline V gene are MGHRA and YSYEKL. CDR3 amino acids: CASSPITTAESYEQYF. The CDR3 DNA reads as TGCGCCAGCAGCCCTATCACGACAGCAGAGTCCTACGAGCAGTACTTC.

The chain carries TRBV29-1 and TRBJ1-1; TRBD1 matches 12 bases. The germline CDR1 and CDR2 sequences are SQVTM and ANQGSEA. CDR3 size: 14 residues. The junction had 10 bases not matched to a gene; V was cut back by 4 bases and J by 10 bases. The CDR3 here is CSVVAGTGGASAFF. The CDR3 DNA reads TGCAGCGTTGTGGCTGGGACAGGGGGCGCATCAGCTTTCTTT.

CDR3 nucleotides: TGCGCCAGCAGCTTGACTCCCTTAGCGGGAGGAAGCTACGAGCAGTACTTC. Its protein is CASSLTPLAGGSYEQYF. This chain joins TRBV5-1 and TRBJ2-7; 10 bases agree with TRBD2. The CDR3 has 17 amino acids. The ends lost 1 base at V and 3 bases at J; junction bases unmatched: 10. Germline-derived CDR1 and CDR2 are SGHRS and YFSETQ. Full variable domain (rest looked up from reference TRBV5-1 and TRBJ2-7): KAGVTQTPRYLIKTRGQQVTLSCSPISGHRSVSWYQQTPGQGLQFLFEYFSETQRNKGNFPGRFSGRQFSNSRSEMNVSTLELGDSALYLCASSLTPLAGGSYEQYFGPGTRLTVT.

The J gene is TRBJ1-3, the V gene TRBV28, with TRBD1 matching over 9 bases. Per germline, CDR1 MDHEN and CDR2 SYDVKM. This CDR3 contains 14 residues. After removal of 6 bases from V and 3 bases from J, the junction contained 3 bases not matched to a gene. The DNA for the CDR3 is TGTGCCAGCAGCCGGGACAGGGTTGGAAACACCATATATTTT. Translated, it gives CASSRDRVGNTIYF.

J is TRBJ1-6 and V is TRBV7-3, with D possibly matching TRBD1 (5 bases). The germline V gene has CDR1 SGHTA and CDR2 FQGTGA. Trimming took off 5 bases at V and 4 bases at J, with 6 bases between the two ends. The CDR3 totals 13 residues. This CDR3 is CASSGGYNSPLHF. CDR3 DNA: TGTGCCAGCAGCGGGGGGTATAATTCACCCCTCCACTTT. The variable domain in full, with the rest retrieved from reference TRBV7-3 and TRBJ1-6, is GAGVSQTPSNKVTEKGKYVELRCDPISGHTALYWYRQSLGQGPEFLIYFQGTGAADDSGLPNDRFFAVRPEGSVSTLKIQRTERGDSAVYLCASSGGYNSPLHFGNGTRLTVT.

The CDR3 DNA follows: TGTGCCAGCAGCCAAGAGGGTATAGCGGGGGGACTCTATGGCTACACCTTC. Amino acid sequence: CASSQEGIAGGLYGYTF. This sequence joins TRBV14 and TRBJ1-2, with a tentative D call TRBD1 (5 bases). The CDR3 contains 17 residues. Looked up from germline, CDR1 is SGHDN and CDR2 is FVKESK. Trimming removed 0 bases from V and 4 bases from J, with 18 bases in between.

This sequence joins TRBV7-3 and TRBJ2-5; 11 bases map to TRBD1. The ends lost 5 bases at V and 2 bases at J; junction bases unmatched: 7. The CDR3 loop spans 16 amino acids. The germline V gene has CDR1 SGHTA and CDR2 FQGTGA. CDR3 bases: TGTGCCAGCAGCCTGACCCGGGACAGGGGGCAAGAGACCCAGTACTTC. It specifies CASSLTRDRGQETQYF.